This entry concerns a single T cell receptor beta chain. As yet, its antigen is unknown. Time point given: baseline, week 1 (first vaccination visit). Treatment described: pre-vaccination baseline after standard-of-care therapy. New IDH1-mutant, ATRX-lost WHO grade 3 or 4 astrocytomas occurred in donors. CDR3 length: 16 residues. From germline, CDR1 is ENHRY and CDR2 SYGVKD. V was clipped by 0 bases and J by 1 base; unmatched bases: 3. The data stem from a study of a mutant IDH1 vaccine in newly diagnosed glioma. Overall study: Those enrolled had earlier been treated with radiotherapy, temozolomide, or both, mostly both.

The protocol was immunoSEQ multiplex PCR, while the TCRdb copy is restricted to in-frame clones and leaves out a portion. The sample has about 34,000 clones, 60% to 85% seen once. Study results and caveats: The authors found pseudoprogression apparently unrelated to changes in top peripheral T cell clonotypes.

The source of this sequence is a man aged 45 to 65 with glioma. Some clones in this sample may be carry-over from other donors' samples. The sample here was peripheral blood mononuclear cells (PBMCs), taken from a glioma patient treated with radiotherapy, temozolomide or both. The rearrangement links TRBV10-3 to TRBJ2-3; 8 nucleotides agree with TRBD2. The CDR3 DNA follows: TGTGCCATCAGTGAGTCCGGGAGGGCCGGCACAGATACGCAGTATTTT. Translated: CAISESGRAGTDTQYF.